This is a list of T cell receptor beta chains from one sample in a study of PD-L1 blockade in urothelial cancer. Sequencing was performed with immunoSEQ multiplex PCR; in TCRdb, only in-frame clones are kept and a portion is missing. The data hold 90,000 to 120,000 clones, with over 80% observed a single time. The sample consisted of PBMCs, taken around atezolizumab (anti-PD-L1) treatment. The receptors here all came from a woman of 80 years or more with urothelial cancer. CDR3s include the opening cysteine and the closing phenylalanine or tryptophan. D genes are given only for firm matches. Size values are once, few and many counts, or a class for expanded clones, and some rows have none.

d_call	clone_size	v_call	j_call	cdr3_aa	cdr3_nt
NA	NA	TRBV5-6	TRBJ1-3	CASSLVGAGNTIYF	TGTGCCAGCAGCTTGGTAGGGGCTGGAAACACCATATATTTT
NA	NA	TRBV19	TRBJ2-2	CATRGIPNTGELFF	TGTGCCACCAGAGGCATACCGAACACCGGGGAGCTGTTTTTT
NA	NA	TRBV9	TRBJ2-2	CASSVQGRPPGELFF	TGTGCCAGCAGCGTCCAGGGGAGACCCCCCGGGGAGCTGTTTTTT
NA	NA	TRBV2	TRBJ1-1	CASSEGPGRNTEAFF	TGTGCCAGCAGTGAAGGTCCAGGGCGGAACACTGAAGCTTTCTTT
NA	NA	TRBV7-9	TRBJ2-7	CASSISGVEQYF	TGTGCCAGCAGCATCTCAGGGGTTGAGCAGTACTTC
NA	NA	TRBV19	TRBJ2-7	CASSDTGWTNEQYF	TGTGCCAGTAGCGACACAGGGTGGACCAACGAGCAGTACTTC
NA	once	TRBV28	TRBJ2-7	CASSTGIPYEQYF	TGTGCCAGCAGTACAGGTATTCCCTACGAGCAGTACTTC
TRBD2	NA	TRBV30	TRBJ2-1	CAWSVRGGLGNEQFF	TGTGCCTGGAGTGTAAGGGGAGGGCTAGGCAATGAGCAGTTCTTC
NA	NA	TRBV9	TRBJ1-2	CASSVGGVPYGYTF	TGTGCCAGCAGCGTGGGAGGGGTTCCCTATGGCTACACCTTC
TRBD2	NA	TRBV6-1	TRBJ2-7	CASTQSTSGGYEQYF	TGTGCCAGCACCCAATCGACTAGCGGGGGCTACGAGCAGTACTTC
NA	NA	TRBV10-1	TRBJ1-1	CASSEGQRYEAFF	TGCGCCAGCAGTGAGGGACAACGGTATGAAGCTTTCTTT
TRBD2	NA	TRBV5-6	TRBJ2-2	CASSLLAGGRTGELFF	TGTGCCAGCAGCTTGCTAGCGGGAGGGCGCACCGGGGAGCTGTTTTTT
NA	NA	TRBV18	TRBJ2-7	CASSPGSYEQYF	TGTGCCAGCTCCCCCGGGTCCTACGAGCAGTACTTC
TRBD2	NA	TRBV11-3	TRBJ2-7	CASSLEAGDSYEQYF	TGTGCCAGCAGCTTAGAGGCGGGAGACTCCTACGAGCAGTACTTC
TRBD1	NA	TRBV5-1	TRBJ1-2	CASSPAPGQGANYGYTF	TGCGCCAGCAGCCCGGCCCCCGGACAGGGAGCTAACTATGGCTACACCTTC
TRBD2	NA	TRBV27	TRBJ2-7	CASSLSRRGVVEQYF	TGTGCCAGCAGTTTAAGCCGGCGGGGGGTAGTGGAGCAGTACTTC
NA	NA	TRBV30	TRBJ1-5	CAWSRIEGVNQPQHF	TGTGCCTGGAGTCGGATTGAGGGGGTTAATCAGCCCCAGCATTTT
TRBD1	NA	TRBV5-4	TRBJ1-2	CASSSLGQGKSGYTF	TGTGCCAGCAGCTCCTTAGGACAGGGAAAGAGTGGCTACACCTTC
NA	NA	TRBV10-3	TRBJ1-5	CATRREASNQPQHF	TGTGCCACCCGACGGGAGGCCAGCAATCAGCCCCAGCATTTT
NA	NA	TRBV14	TRBJ1-1	CASTLTSRGGDTEAFF	TGTGCCAGCACCCTTACAAGTCGGGGGGGGGACACTGAAGCTTTCTTT
NA	NA	TRBV6-5	TRBJ2-3	CASSYSSGLSTDTQYF	TGTGCCAGCAGTTACTCGTCAGGGCTTAGCACAGATACGCAGTATTTT
TRBD2	NA	TRBV5-1	TRBJ2-1	CASSPSGRGEQFF	TGCGCCAGCAGCCCTAGCGGTCGGGGTGAGCAGTTCTTC
NA	NA	TRBV5-1	TRBJ1-1	CASSFNRNTEAFF	TGCGCCAGCAGCTTCAACAGGAACACTGAAGCTTTCTTT
TRBD1	NA	TRBV28	TRBJ2-3	CASSLQTGNGWNTQYF	TGTGCCAGCAGTCTACAGACAGGGAATGGTTGGAATACGCAGTATTTT
TRBD1	NA	TRBV7-9	TRBJ1-4	CASSLGQGLFF	TGTGCCAGCAGCTTGGGACAGGGACTGTTTTTT
NA	NA	TRBV5-1	TRBJ2-1	CASSLVQGNEQFF	TGCGCCAGCAGCTTAGTACAGGGCAATGAGCAGTTCTTC
TRBD2	NA	TRBV4-2	TRBJ2-5	CASSQEGLVPPQETQYF	TGTGCCAGCAGCCAAGAGGGACTAGTACCCCCCCAAGAGACCCAGTACTTC
NA	NA	TRBV11-2	TRBJ1-3	CASSLDRVGNTIYF	TGTGCCAGCAGCTTAGACAGGGTTGGAAACACCATATATTTT
NA	NA	TRBV25-1	TRBJ2-7	CASSDRSVRTYEQYF	TGTGCCAGCAGTGATCGATCGGTTAGAACCTACGAGCAGTACTTC
NA	NA	TRBV9	TRBJ2-2	CASSVELRHLNTGELFF	TGTGCCAGCAGCGTAGAACTGCGTCACCTGAACACCGGGGAGCTGTTTTTT
NA	NA	TRBV19	TRBJ2-1	CASSIGNSNEQFF	TGTGCCAGTAGTATAGGTAACAGCAATGAGCAGTTCTTC
NA	NA	TRBV5-4	TRBJ1-4	CASSSRGGLKLFF	TGTGCCAGCAGCTCCCGGGGGGGGCTAAAACTGTTTTTT
NA	NA	TRBV6-1	TRBJ2-7	CASNAEQGLGEQYF	TGTGCCAGCAACGCCGAACAGGGCTTGGGCGAGCAGTACTTC
NA	NA	TRBV7-2	TRBJ1-1	CASSLGAWNTEAFF	TGTGCCAGCAGCTTAGGGGCGTGGAACACTGAAGCTTTCTTT
NA	NA	TRBV27	TRBJ2-1	CASRQDFTGLSYNEQFF	TGTGCCAGCAGGCAAGACTTCACGGGACTCAGCTACAATGAGCAGTTCTTC
TRBD1	NA	TRBV10-3	TRBJ1-1	CAIRGDRATEAFF	TGTGCCATCAGGGGGGACAGGGCCACTGAAGCTTTCTTT
NA	NA	TRBV13	TRBJ1-5	CASSLGEGLGQPQHF	TGTGCCAGCAGCTTAGGGGAAGGACTCGGCCAGCCCCAGCATTTT
NA	NA	TRBV5-6	TRBJ2-5	CASSLADMGTQYF	TGTGCCAGCAGCTTGGCAGACATGGGGACCCAGTACTTC
NA	NA	TRBV28	TRBJ2-7	CASSIQGGYEQYF	TGTGCCAGCAGTATACAGGGTGGGTACGAGCAGTACTTC
NA	NA	TRBV5-4	TRBJ1-1	CASRPAGAMDWGTEAFF	TGTGCCAGCAGACCAGCGGGGGCGATGGATTGGGGCACTGAAGCTTTCTTT
TRBD2	NA	TRBV7-9	TRBJ2-1	CASTPVAGAFNEQFF	TGTGCCAGCACCCCCGTAGCGGGAGCGTTTAATGAGCAGTTCTTC
TRBD1	NA	TRBV9	TRBJ1-2	CASSAGRDRGRLDYGYTF	TGTGCCAGCAGCGCCGGCCGGGACAGGGGGCGGCTAGACTATGGCTACACCTTC
NA	NA	TRBV7-9	TRBJ1-1	CASSPSGQGKAFF	TGTGCCAGCAGCCCATCCGGGCAGGGGAAAGCTTTCTTT
NA	NA	TRBV12-5	TRBJ1-2	CASSGVGGYTF	TGTGCTAGTTCAGGGGTAGGTGGCTACACCTTC
TRBD1	NA	TRBV27	TRBJ1-1	CASSLQGAGGAFF	TGTGCCAGCAGTTTACAGGGGGCTGGAGGAGCTTTCTTT
TRBD2	NA	TRBV5-1	TRBJ2-7	CASSGTSSEQYF	TGCGCCAGCAGCGGGACTAGCTCCGAGCAGTACTTC
TRBD2	once	TRBV7-8	TRBJ2-1	CASSGPGGGQFF	TGTGCCAGCAGCGGGCCGGGAGGAGGGCAGTTCTTC
NA	NA	TRBV9	TRBJ2-7	CASSVGGGTSYEQYF	TGTGCCAGCAGCGTAGGCGGCGGGACCTCCTACGAGCAGTACTTC
NA	NA	TRBV6-5	TRBJ2-3	CASSYSGSYTDTQYF	TGTGCCAGCAGTTACAGCGGGTCCTACACAGATACGCAGTATTTT
NA	NA	TRBV5-4	TRBJ1-2	CASSFSSEGGNGYTF	TGTGCCAGCAGCTTTTCATCCGAGGGTGGCAATGGCTACACCTTC
TRBD1	NA	TRBV2	TRBJ1-3	CASSADRASGNTIYF	TGTGCCAGCAGTGCCGACAGGGCCTCTGGAAACACCATATATTTT
TRBD1	once	TRBV4-2	TRBJ1-3	CASSQEGQGIGNTIYF	TGTGCCAGCAGCCAGGAGGGACAGGGTATTGGAAACACCATATATTTT
NA	NA	TRBV11-1	TRBJ2-1	CASSQLSNEQFF	TGTGCCAGCAGCCAACTTTCCAATGAGCAGTTCTTC
TRBD2	NA	TRBV5-1	TRBJ2-3	CASRASGPDTQYF	TGCGCCAGCAGGGCTAGCGGGCCAGATACGCAGTATTTT
NA	NA	TRBV18	TRBJ2-5	CASSVGTWDSRETQYF	TGTGCCAGCTCAGTAGGGACTTGGGATTCGAGGGAGACCCAGTACTTC